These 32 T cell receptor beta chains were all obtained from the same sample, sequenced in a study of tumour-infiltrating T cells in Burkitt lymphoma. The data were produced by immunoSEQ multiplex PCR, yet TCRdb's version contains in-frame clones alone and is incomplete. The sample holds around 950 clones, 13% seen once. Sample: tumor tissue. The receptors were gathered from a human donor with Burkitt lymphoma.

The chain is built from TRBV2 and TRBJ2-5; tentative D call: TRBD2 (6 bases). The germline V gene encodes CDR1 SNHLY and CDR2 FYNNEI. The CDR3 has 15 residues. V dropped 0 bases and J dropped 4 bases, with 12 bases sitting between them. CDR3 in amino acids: CASSEAGGYPETQYF. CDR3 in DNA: TGTGCCAGCAGTGAAGCGGGGGGATACCCAGAGACCCAGTACTTC.

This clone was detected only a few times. The CDR3 DNA reads TGCGCCAGCAGCTTGGGGACAGGGCCGTATCAGCCCCAGCATTTT. It yields the protein CASSLGTGPYQPQHF. The chain combines TRBV5-1 with TRBJ1-5, with 8 positions matching TRBD1. CDR3 size: 15 residues. Germline loops: CDR1 SGHRS, CDR2 YFSETQ. The V and J ends lost 0 bases and 5 bases, in that order; junction bases with no gene match: 4.

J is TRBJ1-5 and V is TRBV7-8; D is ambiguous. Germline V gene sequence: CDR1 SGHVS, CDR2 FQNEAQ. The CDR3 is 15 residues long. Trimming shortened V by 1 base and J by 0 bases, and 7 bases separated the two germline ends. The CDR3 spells CASSLVLTSNQPQHF. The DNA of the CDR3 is TGTGCCAGCAGCTTAGTTCTTACTAGCAATCAGCCCCAGCATTTT.

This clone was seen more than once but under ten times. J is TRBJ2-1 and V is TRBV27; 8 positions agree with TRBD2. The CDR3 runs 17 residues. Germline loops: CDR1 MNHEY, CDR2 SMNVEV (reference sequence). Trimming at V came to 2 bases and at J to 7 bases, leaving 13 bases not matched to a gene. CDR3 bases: TGTGCCAGCAGTTTAACTGCTAGCGGGCCTCTTGAAAATGAGCAGTTCTTC. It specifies CASSLTASGPLENEQFF.

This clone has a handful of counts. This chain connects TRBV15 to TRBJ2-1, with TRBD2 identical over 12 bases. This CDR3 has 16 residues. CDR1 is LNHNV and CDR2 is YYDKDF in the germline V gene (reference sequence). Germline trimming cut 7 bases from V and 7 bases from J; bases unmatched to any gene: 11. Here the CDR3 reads CATTNPSSGRVNEQFF. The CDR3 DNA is TGTGCCACCACCAACCCCTCTAGCGGGAGGGTGAATGAGCAGTTCTTC.

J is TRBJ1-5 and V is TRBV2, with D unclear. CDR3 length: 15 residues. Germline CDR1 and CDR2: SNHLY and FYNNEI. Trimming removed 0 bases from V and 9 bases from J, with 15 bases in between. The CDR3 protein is CASSEARARSPPQHF. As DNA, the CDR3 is TGTGCCAGCAGTGAAGCAAGGGCCAGGAGTCCGCCCCAGCATTTT.

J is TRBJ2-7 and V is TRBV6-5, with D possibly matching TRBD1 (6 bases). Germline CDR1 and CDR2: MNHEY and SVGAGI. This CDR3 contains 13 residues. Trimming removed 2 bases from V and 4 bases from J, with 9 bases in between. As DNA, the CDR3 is TGTGCCAGCAGTTACGGCAGGGGATACGAGCAGTACTTC. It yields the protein CASSYGRGYEQYF.

The CDR3 DNA reads as TGTGCCAGCAGCTTAGTTGGCAGCTTAAACTATGGCTACACCTTC. Translated: CASSLVGSLNYGYTF. The V gene is TRBV7-8, the J gene TRBJ1-2, with D hard to call. Germline V CDR1 and CDR2: SGHVS, FQNEAQ. The CDR3 runs 15 residues. The V and J ends lost 1 base and 2 bases respectively, with 11 bases between them.

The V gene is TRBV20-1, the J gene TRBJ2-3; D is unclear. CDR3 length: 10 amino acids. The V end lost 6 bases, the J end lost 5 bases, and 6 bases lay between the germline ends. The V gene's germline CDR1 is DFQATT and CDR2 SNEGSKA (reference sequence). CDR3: CSAARDTQYF. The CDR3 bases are TGCAGTGCCGCCCGAGATACGCAGTATTTT.

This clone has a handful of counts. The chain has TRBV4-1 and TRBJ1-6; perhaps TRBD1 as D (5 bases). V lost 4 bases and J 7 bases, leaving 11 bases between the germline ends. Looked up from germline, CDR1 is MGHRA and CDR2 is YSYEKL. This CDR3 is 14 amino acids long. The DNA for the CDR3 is TGCGCCAGCAGCCTGAGGGGTGACAATTCACCCCTCCACTTT. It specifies CASSLRGDNSPLHF.

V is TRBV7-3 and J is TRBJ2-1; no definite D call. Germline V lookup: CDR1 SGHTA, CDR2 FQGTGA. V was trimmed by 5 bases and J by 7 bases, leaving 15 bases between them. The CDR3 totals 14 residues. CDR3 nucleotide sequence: TGTGCCAGCAGCGAAAACGCGCTGCTGAATGAGCAGTTCTTC. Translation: CASSENALLNEQFF.

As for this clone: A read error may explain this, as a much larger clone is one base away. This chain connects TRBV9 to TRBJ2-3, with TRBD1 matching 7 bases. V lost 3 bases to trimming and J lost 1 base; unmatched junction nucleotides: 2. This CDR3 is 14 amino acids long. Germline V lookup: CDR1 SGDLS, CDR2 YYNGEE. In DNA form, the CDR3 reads TGTGCCAGCAGCGGCGACAGGGGCACAGATACGCAGTATTTT. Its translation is CASSGDRGTDTQYF. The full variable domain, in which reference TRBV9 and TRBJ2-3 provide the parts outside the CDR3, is DSGVTQTPKHLITATGQRVTLRCSPRSGDLSVYWYQQSLDQGLQFLIQYYNGEERAKGNILERFSAQQFPDLHSELNLSSLELGDSALYFCASSGDRGTDTQYFGPGTRLTVL.

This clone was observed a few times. CDR3 DNA sequence: TGCGCCAGCAGCTTGGGTTCCGGGACAGGGGCCGTTAGAGGCTACACCTTC. Protein sequence: CASSLGSGTGAVRGYTF. The V call is TRBV5-1, the J call TRBJ1-2; TRBD1 agrees at 10 bases. Looked up from germline, CDR1 is SGHRS and CDR2 is YFSETQ. The CDR3 has 17 residues. The V gene end was trimmed by 0 bases and the J gene end by 8 bases; junction bases not matched to a gene: 13.

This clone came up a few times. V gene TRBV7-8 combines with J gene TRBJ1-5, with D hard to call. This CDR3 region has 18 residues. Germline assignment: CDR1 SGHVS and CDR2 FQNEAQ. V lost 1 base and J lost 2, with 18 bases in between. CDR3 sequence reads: CASSLVGAGPAGNQPQHF. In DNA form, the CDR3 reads TGTGCCAGCAGCTTAGTGGGAGCCGGTCCCGCCGGCAATCAGCCCCAGCATTTT.

DNA for the CDR3: TGTGCCAGCAGTGACTCGGCTAGCGGGGGGGCCAAAGATACGCAGTATTTT. It is translated as CASSDSASGGAKDTQYF. The V and J genes are TRBV6-4 and TRBJ2-3; 12 nucleotides agree with TRBD2. The V segment lost 0 bases and the J segment 5 bases; nucleotides outside the gene matches: 6. CDR1 is MRHNA, CDR2 SNTAGT, per germline. This CDR3 spans 17 amino acids.

The CDR3, as DNA: TGTGCCAGCAGCCTTGGGTCCCGGACTGAAGCTTTCTTT. It translates to CASSLGSRTEAFF. V usage is TRBV5-5 and J usage is TRBJ1-1, with D hard to call. Per the germline V gene, CDR1 is SGHKS and CDR2 is YYEKEE (reference sequence). Trimming shortened V by 4 bases and J by 5 bases, and 12 bases separated the two germline ends. This CDR3 has 13 residues.

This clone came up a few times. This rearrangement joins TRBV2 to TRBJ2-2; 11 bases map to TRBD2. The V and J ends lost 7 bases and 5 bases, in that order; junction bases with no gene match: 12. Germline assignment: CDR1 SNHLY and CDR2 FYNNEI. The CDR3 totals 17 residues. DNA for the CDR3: TGTGCCAGCACTGGAGGGACTAGCGGTAAATCTACCGGGGAGCTGTTTTTT. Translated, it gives CASTGGTSGKSTGELFF.

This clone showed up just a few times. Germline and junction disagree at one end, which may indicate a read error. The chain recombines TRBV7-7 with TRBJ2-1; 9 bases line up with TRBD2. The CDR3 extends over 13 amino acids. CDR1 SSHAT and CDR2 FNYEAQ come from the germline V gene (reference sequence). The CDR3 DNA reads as TGTGCTAGCAGCGCTCGACTAGCGGAAGACAAGTTCTTC. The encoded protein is CASSARLAEDKFF.

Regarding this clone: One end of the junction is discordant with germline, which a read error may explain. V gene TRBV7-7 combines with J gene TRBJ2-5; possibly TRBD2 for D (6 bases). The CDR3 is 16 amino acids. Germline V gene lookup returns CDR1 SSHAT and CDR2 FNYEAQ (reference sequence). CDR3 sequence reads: CASSLAVETFQETQYF. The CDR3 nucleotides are TGTGCTAGCAGCTTAGCGGTCGAAACCTTCCAAGAGACCCAGTACTTC.

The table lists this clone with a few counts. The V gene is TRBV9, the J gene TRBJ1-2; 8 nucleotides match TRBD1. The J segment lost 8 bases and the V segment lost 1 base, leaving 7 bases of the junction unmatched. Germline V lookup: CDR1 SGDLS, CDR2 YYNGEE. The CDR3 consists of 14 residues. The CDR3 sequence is CASSVMTGVEGYTF. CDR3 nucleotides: TGTGCCAGCAGCGTAATGACAGGGGTAGAGGGCTACACCTTC.

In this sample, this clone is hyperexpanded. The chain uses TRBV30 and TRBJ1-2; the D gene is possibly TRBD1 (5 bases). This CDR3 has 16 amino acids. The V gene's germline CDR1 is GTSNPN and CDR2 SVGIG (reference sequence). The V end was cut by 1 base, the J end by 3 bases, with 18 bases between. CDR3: CAWSAGQGRVDYGYTF. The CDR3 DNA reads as TGTGCCTGGAGTGCGGGGCAGGGAAGGGTCGACTATGGCTACACCTTC.

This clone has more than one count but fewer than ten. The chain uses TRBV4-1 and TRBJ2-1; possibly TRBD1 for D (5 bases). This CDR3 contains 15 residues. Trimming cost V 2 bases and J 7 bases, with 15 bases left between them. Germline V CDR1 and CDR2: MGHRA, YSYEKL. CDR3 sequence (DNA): TGCGCCAGCAGCCAAATAGCCGGCAGGGCGAATGAGCAGTTCTTC. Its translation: CASSQIAGRANEQFF.

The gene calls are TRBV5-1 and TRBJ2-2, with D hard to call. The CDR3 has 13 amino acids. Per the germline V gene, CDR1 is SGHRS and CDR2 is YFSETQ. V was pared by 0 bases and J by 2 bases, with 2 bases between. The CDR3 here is CASSLGNTGELFF. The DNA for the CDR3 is TGCGCCAGCAGCTTGGGAAACACCGGGGAGCTGTTTTTT. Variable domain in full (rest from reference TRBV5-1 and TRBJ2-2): KAGVTQTPRYLIKTRGQQVTLSCSPISGHRSVSWYQQTPGQGLQFLFEYFSETQRNKGNFPGRFSGRQFSNSRSEMNVSTLELGDSALYLCASSLGNTGELFFGEGSRLTVL.

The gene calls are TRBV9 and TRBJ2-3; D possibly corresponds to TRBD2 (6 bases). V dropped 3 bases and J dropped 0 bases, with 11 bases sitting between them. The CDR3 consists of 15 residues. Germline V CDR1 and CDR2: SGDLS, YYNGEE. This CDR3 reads CASSASGTSTDTQYF. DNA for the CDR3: TGTGCCAGCAGCGCCTCCGGGACTAGCACAGATACGCAGTATTTT.

CDR3 protein: CASSITERLSSGNTIYF. The CDR3, as DNA: TGTGCCAGTAGTATAACGGAGAGATTGAGCTCTGGAAACACCATATATTTT. V usage is TRBV19 and J usage is TRBJ1-3; unclear D gene. The CDR3 sequence is 17 residues long. The germline V gene encodes CDR1 LNHDA and CDR2 SQIVND (reference sequence). Trimming took 2 bases from V and 0 from J, leaving 14 bases between them.

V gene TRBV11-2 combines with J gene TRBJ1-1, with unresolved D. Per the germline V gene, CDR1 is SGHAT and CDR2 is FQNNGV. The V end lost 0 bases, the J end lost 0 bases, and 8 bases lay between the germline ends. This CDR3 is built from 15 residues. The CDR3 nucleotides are TGTGCCAGCAGCTTAGATCACGGCATGAACACTGAAGCTTTCTTT. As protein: CASSLDHGMNTEAFF.

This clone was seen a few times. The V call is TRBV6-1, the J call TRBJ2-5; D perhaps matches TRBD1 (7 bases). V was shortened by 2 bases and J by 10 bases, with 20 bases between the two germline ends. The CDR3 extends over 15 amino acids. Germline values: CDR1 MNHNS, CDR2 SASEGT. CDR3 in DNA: TGTGCCAGCAGTGAAAGGTCTAGCCCCAGGGGGGACCAGTACTTC. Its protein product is CASSERSSPRGDQYF.

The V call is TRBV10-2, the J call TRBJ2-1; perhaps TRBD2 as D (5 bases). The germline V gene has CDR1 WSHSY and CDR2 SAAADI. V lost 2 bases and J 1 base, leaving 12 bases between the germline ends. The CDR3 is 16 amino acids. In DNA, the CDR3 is TGCGCCAGCAGTGAGCCGGCGGGTTATTCCTACAATGAGCAGTTCTTC. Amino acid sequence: CASSEPAGYSYNEQFF.

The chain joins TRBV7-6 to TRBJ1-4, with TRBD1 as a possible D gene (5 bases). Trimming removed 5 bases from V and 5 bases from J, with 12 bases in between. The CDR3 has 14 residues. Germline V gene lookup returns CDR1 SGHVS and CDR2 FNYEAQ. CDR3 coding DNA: TGTGCCAGCAGCCCGGGCAGGGCGAATGAAAAACTGTTTTTT. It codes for CASSPGRANEKLFF.

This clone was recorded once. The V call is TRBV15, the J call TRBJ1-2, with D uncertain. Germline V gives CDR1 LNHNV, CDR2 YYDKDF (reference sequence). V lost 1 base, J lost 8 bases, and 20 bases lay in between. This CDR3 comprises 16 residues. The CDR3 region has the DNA TGTGCCACCAGCAGAGCCCTCGACGTTCCCTCACTCGGCTACACCTTC. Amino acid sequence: CATSRALDVPSLGYTF.

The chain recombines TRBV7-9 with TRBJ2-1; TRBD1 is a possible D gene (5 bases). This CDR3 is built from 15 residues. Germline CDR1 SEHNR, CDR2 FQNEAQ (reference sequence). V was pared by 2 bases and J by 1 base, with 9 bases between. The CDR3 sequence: CASSLSRGSYNEQFF. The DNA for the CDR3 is TGTGCCAGCAGCTTATCAAGGGGATCCTACAATGAGCAGTTCTTC. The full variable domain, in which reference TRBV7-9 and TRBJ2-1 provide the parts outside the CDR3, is DTGVSQNPRHKITKRGQNVTFRCDPISEHNRLYWYRQTLGQGPEFLTYFQNEAQLEKSRLLSDRFSAERPKGSFSTLEIQRTEQGDSAMYLCASSLSRGSYNEQFFGPGTRLTVL.

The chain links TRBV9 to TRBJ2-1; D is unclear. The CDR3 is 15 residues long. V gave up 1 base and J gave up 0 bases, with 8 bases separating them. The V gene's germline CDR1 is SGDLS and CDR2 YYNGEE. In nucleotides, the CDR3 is TGTGCCAGCAGCGTACAGGTTAGCTCCTACAATGAGCAGTTCTTC. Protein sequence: CASSVQVSSYNEQFF.